In this sample, the clone carrying this T cell receptor (beta chain) turned up many times. CDR3 size: 12 residues. Trimming at V came to 7 bases and at J to 5 bases, leaving 4 bases not matched to a gene. The germline gives CDR1 SQVTM, CDR2 ANQGSEA. This sample stems from a study of low-dose radiotherapy and immunotherapy resistance in tumors. As for the study in general: On cycle 1 day 1, patients started four cycles of oral aspirin 300 mg daily.

Time point meaning: after trial treatment. Stated treatment: LDRT plus nivolumab, ipilimumab, low-dose cyclophosphamide and aspirin (RACIN trial). Every donor was treated with nivolumab, ipilimumab, aspirin, low-dose cyclophosphamide and also low-dose radiotherapy. Alpha- and beta-chain coverage of first-strand cDNA came from TRAV- and TRBV-specific primers. Using a constant-region primer together with a V-primer adapter, TCRs were subjected to roughly 18 PCR cycles of amplification. Via MiXCR, TCRdb re-called the reads, giving one row per CDR3 protein. Of roughly 95,000 distinct CDR3 sequences listed, under 25% were seen once; the top ten hold around 13%.

The chain combines TRBV29-1 with TRBJ1-1; TRBD1 agrees at 10 bases. Sequenced here: PBMCs, sampled after low-dose radiotherapy plus immunotherapy. This receptor was identified in a female donor with ovarian cancer. The CDR3, as DNA: TGCAGCGCGGACAGGGGGGGTACTGAAGCTTTCTTT. Residues: CSADRGGTEAFF.